Each of the 28 T cell receptor beta chains below was sequenced from the same sample in a study of T cell repertoires in cytomegalovirus infection. No antigen is known for these receptors. TCRdb re-derived calls from the reads in MiXCR, one entry per CDR3 protein. The sample has 370,000 or so distinct CDR3 sequences, roughly a third seen once. Sequencing used cultured PBMCs, obtained from culture after CMV antigen stimulation. The origin of the receptors is a human donor in good health (CMV status not recorded). Some clones in this sample may be carry-over from other donors' samples.

The chain recombines TRBV19 with TRBJ2-3; perhaps TRBD2 as D (6 bases). The V end was cut by 5 bases, the J end by 15 bases, with 21 bases between. This CDR3 contains 13 residues. CDR1 and CDR2 from the germline V gene are LNHDA and SQIVND (reference sequence). The CDR3 nucleotides are TGTGCCAGTAGTGCCCAGGTGGTGCGGGGAAGATATTTT. This sequence encodes CASSAQVVRGRYF. The full variable domain, with the rest looked up from reference TRBV19 and TRBJ2-3, is DGGITQSPKYLFRKEGQNVTLSCEQNLNHDAMYWYRQDPGQGLRLIYYSQIVNDFQKGDIAEGYSVSREKKESFPLTVTSAQKNPTAFYLCASSAQVVRGRYFGPGTRLTVL.

This chain joins TRBV6-1 and TRBJ2-5, with D possibly matching TRBD1 (6 bases). Germline CDR1 is MNHNS and CDR2 is SASEGT. There are 16 residues in the CDR3. V gave up 2 bases and J gave up 5 bases, with 18 bases separating them. The CDR3 DNA sequence: TGTGCCAGCAGTGAATACCTCGTCAGGGGTTTGGAGACCCAGTACTTC. This gives the protein CASSEYLVRGLETQYF.

The chain couples TRBV15 to TRBJ1-2; D uncertain. In germline, CDR1 is LNHNV, CDR2 YYDKDF (reference sequence). This CDR3 has 15 amino acids. V lost 0 bases to trimming and J lost 6 bases, with 14 bases between them. The CDR3 nucleotides read TGTGCCACCAGCAGAGATAAAATACCCCGAGATGGCTACACCTTC. It specifies CATSRDKIPRDGYTF.

The chain links TRBV11-2 to TRBJ1-5, with D perhaps TRBD1 (5 bases). This CDR3 is built from 15 residues. V was shortened by 3 bases and J by 5 bases, with 14 bases between the two germline ends. Germline values: CDR1 SGHAT, CDR2 FQNNGV. The CDR3 DNA is TGTGCCAGCAGCTTCTCAGGGAGCCCCGATCAGCCCCAGCATTTT. Translating gives CASSFSGSPDQPQHF.

This clonotype turned up a few times. At one of its ends the junction is not consistent with the germline gene, which may arise from a read error. The J gene is TRBJ2-3, the V gene TRBV7-7, with 9 nucleotides matching TRBD2. CDR3 length: 15 residues. The germline gives CDR1 SSHAT, CDR2 FNYEAQ (reference sequence). The CDR3 coding sequence is TGTGCTAGCAGCATGCGGGAGGGCGGAACAGATACGCAGTATTTT. It is translated as CASSMREGGTDTQYF.

Written as DNA, the CDR3 is TGTGCCAGTAATTACCGATCACCCGGCCAGCCCCAGCATTTT. Its protein product is CASNYRSPGQPQHF. V gene TRBV19 combines with J gene TRBJ1-5; D unresolved. This CDR3 is 14 amino acids long. V gave up 7 bases and J gave up 7 bases, with 17 bases separating them. Germline V lookup: CDR1 LNHDA, CDR2 SQIVND (reference sequence).

The CDR3: CASSLGINQPQHF. CDR3 DNA sequence: TGTGCCAGCAGTTTGGGGATCAATCAGCCCCAGCATTTT. This chain links TRBV28 with TRBJ1-5, with D uncertain. The germline gives CDR1 MDHEN, CDR2 SYDVKM. Trimming removed 3 bases at V and 3 bases at J, with 6 bases between. This CDR3 contains 13 residues.

The gene calls are TRBV7-2 and TRBJ1-2, with a tentative D call TRBD1 (5 bases). Germline CDR1 is SGHTA and CDR2 is FQGNSA. V lost 1 base, J lost 5 bases, and 11 bases lay in between. The length of the CDR3 is 14 residues. The CDR3 nucleotides read TGTGCCAGCAGCTTAGAACAGGAGATTTATGGCTACACCTTC. Protein product: CASSLEQEIYGYTF. Together with reference TRBV7-2 and TRBJ1-2, the CDR3 gives the full variable domain: GAGVSQSPSNKVTEKGKDVELRCDPISGHTALYWYRQSLGQGLEFLIYFQGNSAPDKSGLPSDRFSAERTGGSVSTLTIQRTQQEDSAVYLCASSLEQEIYGYTFGSGTRLTVV.

The chain is built from TRBV12-3 or TRBV12-4 and TRBJ1-1; 7 bases fit TRBD1. J gave up 2 bases and V 6 bases, and 9 bases lay outside the gene matches. CDR3 size: 15 residues. CDR3 protein: CASRRGRGFNTEAFF. The DNA of the CDR3 is TGTGCCAGCAGGAGGGGGCGGGGTTTTAACACTGAAGCTTTCTTT.

This clonotype has only a few counts. V and J are TRBV7-9 and TRBJ2-1, with D unresolved. V lost 3 bases and J 9 bases, leaving 9 bases between the germline ends. Germline assignment: CDR1 SEHNR and CDR2 FQNEAQ (reference sequence). This CDR3 comprises 12 residues. The CDR3 region has the DNA TGTGCCAGCAGCTTTGGGTTAGGTGAGCAGTTCTTC. The encoded protein is CASSFGLGEQFF.

J is TRBJ2-7 and V is TRBV11-2, with D perhaps being TRBD1 or TRBD2 (5 bases each). CDR1 and CDR2 from the germline V gene are SGHAT and FQNNGV. V gave up 1 base and J gave up 7 bases, with 20 bases separating them. The CDR3 sequence is 16 residues long. The CDR3 DNA follows: TGTGCCAGCAGCTTAGCCGGGATCATGGGACCTGAGGAGCAGTACTTC. Encoded protein: CASSLAGIMGPEEQYF.

In this sample, this clonotype turned up many times. The J gene is TRBJ2-1, the V gene TRBV18, with 8 bases matching TRBD2. Looked up from germline, CDR1 is KGHSH and CDR2 is LQKENI. Trimming removed 3 bases from V and 5 bases from J; junction bases left unmatched: 9. This CDR3 is 16 amino acids long. For the CDR3, the DNA is TGTGCCAGCTCACCCCAACAGCGGGAGAGAGACAATGAGCAGTTCTTC. Translated: CASSPQQRERDNEQFF.

Worth noting for this clonotype: One end of the junction is discordant with germline, which a read error may explain. This rearrangement joins TRBV29-1 to TRBJ1-2, with D unclear. The germline CDR1 and CDR2 sequences are SQVTM and ANQGSEA. The CDR3 has 12 amino acids. The CDR3 DNA is TGCAGCGTTGATGGGCGGCAGAACATCGTTTTCTTC. This encodes CSVDGRQNIVFF.

This clonotype was seen only a few times. V gene TRBV28 combines with J gene TRBJ1-5; D unresolved. The germline V gene has CDR1 MDHEN and CDR2 SYDVKM. CDR3 size: 15 residues. Trimming shortened V by 6 bases and J by 2 bases, and 14 bases separated the two germline ends. CDR3 amino acids: CASRGGSRGNQPQHF. In DNA, the CDR3 is TGTGCCAGCAGAGGTGGCAGCCGAGGCAATCAGCCCCAGCATTTT.

J is TRBJ1-2 and V is TRBV28; no clear D. The CDR3 consists of 15 residues. Germline-derived CDR1 and CDR2 are MDHEN and SYDVKM. Deletions cut 4 bases from V and 0 bases from J, with 12 bases between. For the CDR3, the DNA is TGTGCCAGCAGTTACGGCGACACCCCTAACTATGGCTACACCTTC. This codes for CASSYGDTPNYGYTF.

The chain carries TRBV9 and TRBJ1-1; unclear D gene. CDR1 and CDR2 from the germline V gene are SGDLS and YYNGEE. V lost 0 bases and J lost 0, with 12 bases in between. The CDR3 consists of 16 residues. CDR3 residues: CASSVGIGQMNTEAFF. In DNA, the CDR3 is TGTGCCAGCAGCGTAGGGATTGGGCAGATGAACACTGAAGCTTTCTTT.

The gene calls are TRBV7-9 and TRBJ2-7; TRBD2 matches at 12 bases. Germline V gives CDR1 SEHNR, CDR2 FQNEAQ (reference sequence). The CDR3 totals 17 residues. J gave up 3 bases and V 5 bases, and 11 bases lay outside the gene matches. This CDR3 reads CASSLTGTSGQYYEQYF. Here the CDR3 DNA reads TGTGCCAGCAGCCTCACCGGGACTAGCGGGCAATACTACGAGCAGTACTTC.

This clonotype has only one observation. The chain joins TRBV7-4 to TRBJ2-3, with 7 bases aligning to TRBD2. The CDR3 consists of 15 residues. J gave up 3 bases and V 8 bases, and 11 bases lay outside the gene matches. Germline V gene lookup returns CDR1 SGHVT and CDR2 SQSDAQ. The CDR3 protein is CASRDLVGGTDTQYF. CDR3 in DNA: TGTGCCAGCCGGGACCTGGTGGGAGGGACAGATACGCAGTATTTT.

V and J are TRBV4-1 and TRBJ2-1; weak D call: TRBD2 (5 bases). The CDR3 consists of 15 residues. Germline values: CDR1 MGHRA, CDR2 YSYEKL. With 3 bases removed from V and 6 bases from J, the gap between germline ends came to 15 bases. In DNA form, the CDR3 reads TGCGCCAGCAGCCAGCCGCGCGGACTGAGCAATGAGCAGTTCTTC. It yields the protein CASSQPRGLSNEQFF.

The CDR3 nucleotides are TGTGCCAGCAGTAAAAACGGACAGGGACTGCGAGGCTACACCTTC. Its translation is CASSKNGQGLRGYTF. The chain has TRBV6-1 and TRBJ1-2, with TRBD1 identical over 8 bases. V dropped 5 bases and J dropped 8; count of bases not matched to a gene: 13. The CDR3 has 15 amino acids. Per germline, CDR1 MNHNS and CDR2 SASEGT.

This sequence joins TRBV6-6 and TRBJ2-1; 8 nucleotides agree with TRBD2. The V segment lost 6 bases and the J segment 6 bases; nucleotides outside the gene matches: 10. Germline V gene data show CDR1 as MNHNY and CDR2 as SVGAGI (reference sequence). The CDR3 spans 15 residues. CDR3: CASRKAGEDGNEQFF. CDR3 DNA sequence: TGTGCCAGCAGGAAAGCGGGAGAGGATGGCAATGAGCAGTTCTTC.

This chain connects TRBV12-3 or TRBV12-4 to TRBJ1-2; D ambiguous. The CDR3 runs 16 residues. V was trimmed by 2 bases and J by 2 bases, leaving 15 bases between them. The CDR3 DNA reads as TGTGCCAGCAGTTTAAAGGGAGGGAGCCCAAACTATGGCTACACCTTC. Protein sequence: CASSLKGGSPNYGYTF.

This clonotype was picked up many times. The chain joins TRBV7-9 to TRBJ2-3; D not resolved. V lost 5 bases, J lost 4 bases, and 7 bases lay in between. CDR1 is SEHNR and CDR2 is FQNEAQ in the germline V gene (reference sequence). This CDR3 is 12 amino acids long. The CDR3 sequence: CASSVISDTQYF. In nucleotides, the CDR3 is TGTGCCAGCAGCGTAATCTCAGATACGCAGTATTTT.

This rearrangement joins TRBV19 to TRBJ1-1, with 7 bases that match TRBD1. This CDR3 is built from 16 residues. The germline V gene has CDR1 LNHDA and CDR2 SQIVND (reference sequence). V gave up 9 bases and J gave up 0 bases; unmatched junction bases: 13. CDR3 in amino acids: CASIYRGPFMNTEAFF. The CDR3 DNA is TGTGCCAGCATCTACAGGGGACCGTTCATGAACACTGAAGCTTTCTTT.

This clonotype was seen a few times. V and J are TRBV6-1 and TRBJ1-2; 12 bases match TRBD1. Germline V gives CDR1 MNHNS, CDR2 SASEGT. The CDR3 is 14 amino acids. Trimming removed 4 bases from V and 7 bases from J; junction bases left unmatched: 4. The CDR3 sequence: CASSGGQGASGYTF. As DNA, the CDR3 is TGTGCCAGCAGTGGGGGACAGGGGGCGAGTGGCTACACCTTC.

There are a few counts of this clonotype. In DNA, the CDR3 is TGTGCCAGCAGCCCGGGCCCTGCGGGACAGACTGAAGCTTTCTTT. Its protein product is CASSPGPAGQTEAFF. The chain carries TRBV7-9 and TRBJ1-1, with 7 bases aligning to TRBD1. Germline V gene sequence: CDR1 SEHNR, CDR2 FQNEAQ (reference sequence). The CDR3 runs 15 residues. V shed 5 bases, J shed 5 bases, and the junction held 11 bases outside the gene matches. Supplemented by reference TRBV7-9 and TRBJ1-1, the full variable domain reads DTGVSQNPRHKITKRGQNVTFRCDPISEHNRLYWYRQTLGQGPEFLTYFQNEAQLEKSRLLSDRFSAERPKGSFSTLEIQRTEQGDSAMYLCASSPGPAGQTEAFFGQGTRLTVV.

The V call is TRBV5-6, the J call TRBJ1-1; no reliable D call. Germline lookup yields CDR1 SGHDT and CDR2 YYEEEE. The CDR3 has 11 residues. Trimming cost V 5 bases and J 8 bases, with 10 bases left between them. The CDR3 spells CASSANREAFF. The CDR3 DNA reads TGTGCCAGCAGTGCGAATAGGGAAGCTTTCTTT.

The V call is TRBV27, the J call TRBJ2-7; 8 bases are a match to TRBD2. Per germline, CDR1 MNHEY and CDR2 SMNVEV (reference sequence). The J segment lost 5 bases and the V segment lost 5 bases, leaving 11 bases of the junction unmatched. The CDR3 contains 15 residues. The CDR3 spells CASSLGTRVGNEQYF. Here the CDR3 DNA reads TGTGCCAGCAGTCTCGGGACTAGGGTTGGGAACGAGCAGTACTTC.